These 10 T cell receptor beta chains originate from one sample sequenced in a study of monozygotic twins with inflammatory bowel disease. TCRdb derives one entry per CDR3 protein from the 5' RACE reads, leaving out DNA. The sample data list around 450,000 distinct CDR3 sequences. The sample comprised blood. These receptors were obtained from a human donor with ulcerative colitis or Crohn's disease, or a healthy co-twin of an affected twin (not recorded which).

This chain links TRBV29-1 with TRBJ1-1. This CDR3 is 13 amino acids long. The V gene's germline CDR1 is SQVTM and CDR2 ANQGSEA. CDR3 loop: CSVGKGFGTEAFF.

The V and J genes are TRBV20-1 and TRBJ2-5. The V gene's germline CDR1 is DFQATT and CDR2 SNEGSKA (reference sequence). The CDR3 covers 13 residues. The CDR3 loop is CSARRPQQETQYF.

The chain links TRBV9 to TRBJ2-7; TCRdb selects TRBD1, and the lack of DNA leaves this call unchecked. The CDR3 is 15 residues long. Per the germline V gene, CDR1 is SGDLS and CDR2 is YYNGEE. The CDR3 spells CASSVGWTGSYEQYF.

This sequence joins TRBV7-9 and TRBJ1-2; the D call from TCRdb, TRBD1, cannot be confirmed without DNA. The CDR3 loop spans 14 amino acids. Germline V CDR1 and CDR2: SEHNR, FQNEAQ (reference sequence). CDR3 protein: CASSGGTGAYGYTF.

V usage is TRBV12-3 or TRBV12-4 and J usage is TRBJ2-1; TCRdb gives TRBD1 as the D gene, but with no DNA this cannot be confirmed. The CDR3 covers 16 residues. This CDR3 reads CASSFLPGQGEVEQFF.

The chain recombines TRBV6-5 with TRBJ1-5; TCRdb proposes TRBD1, but this gene call is untestable without DNA. Germline V gene sequence: CDR1 MNHEY, CDR2 SVGAGI. The length of the CDR3 is 13 residues. CDR3 amino acids: CASRKTGSQPQHF.

The chain combines TRBV24-1 with TRBJ1-3. In germline, CDR1 is KGHDR, CDR2 SFDVKD. CDR3 size: 15 residues. CDR3 loop: CATSDSAVSGNTIYF.

V usage is TRBV20-1 and J usage is TRBJ2-3; TCRdb's D call, TRBD1, is unchecked because there is no DNA. Looked up from germline, CDR1 is DFQATT and CDR2 is SNEGSKA (reference sequence). This CDR3 contains 15 residues. Here the CDR3 reads CSAKRPGTDTDTQYF.

J is TRBJ1-6 and V is TRBV5-1; the D call from TCRdb, TRBD1, cannot be confirmed without DNA. This CDR3 has 14 amino acids. CDR1 is SGHRS, CDR2 YFSETQ, per germline. CDR3 residues: CASSDGQGTSPLHF.

The chain has TRBV18 and TRBJ2-1. Germline values: CDR1 KGHSH, CDR2 LQKENI. The CDR3 runs 17 residues. The CDR3 reads CASSPPRAVNPDNEQFF. Looking up the rest from reference TRBV18 and TRBJ2-1 gives the full variable domain: NAGVMQNPRHLVRRRGQEARLRCSPMKGHSHVYWYRQLPEEGLKFMVYLQKENIIDESGMPKERFSAEFPKEGPSILRIQQVVRGDSAAYFCASSPPRAVNPDNEQFFGPGTRLTVL.